This T cell receptor beta chain was profiled in a study of cytotoxic CD8 clonotypes in ibrutinib-treated CLL. The protocol was immunoSEQ multiplex PCR, while the TCRdb copy is restricted to in-frame clones and leaves out a portion. The sample holds 130,000 to 150,000 clones, around three quarters seen once. V was cut by 0 bases and J by 0 bases, with 9 bases left in between. CDR1 and CDR2 from the germline V gene are GTSNPN and SVGIG (reference sequence). The CDR3 consists of 15 residues. Sequencing was performed on PBMCs, taken after 12 months of ibrutinib treatment. This chain joins TRBV30 and TRBJ2-1, with D unresolved. The clonotype was recovered from a human donor with chronic lymphocytic leukemia. The chain's CDR3 is CAWSVVRISYNEQFF. The CDR3 DNA is TGTGCCTGGAGTGTTGTTAGAATCTCCTACAATGAGCAGTTCTTC.